These T cell receptor beta chains were read from a single sample in a study of blood T cell repertoires in COVID-19. Assay: immunoSEQ multiplex PCR; the TCRdb copy retains only in-frame clones and omits some. The data contain some 140,000 clones, around 87% of them singletons. Sequencing was done on a sample of peripheral blood. All receptors derive from an older man with active COVID-19. The CDR3 runs from the conserved cysteine through the conserved F or W. Each record gives: J gene, D gene, V gene, clone size, CDR3 DNA, CDR3 protein. The D gene is left open where the match is weak. Size tells how often a clone was seen (once, few, many) or the class of an expanded clone, and some rows leave it out.

TRBJ2-7,NA,TRBV6-5,NA,TGTGCCAGCAGTTACTCGGAGGAGTACGAGCAGTACTTC,CASSYSEEYEQYF
TRBJ1-5,NA,TRBV5-5,once,TGTGCCAGCAGCTTGGACAATAGCAATCAGCCCCAGCATTTT,CASSLDNSNQPQHF
TRBJ2-3,TRBD2,TRBV9,NA,TGTGCCAGCAGCGTAGTTGCGGGAGTTGAAACAGATACGCAGTATTTT,CASSVVAGVETDTQYF
TRBJ2-7,TRBD2,TRBV28,NA,TGTGCCAGCAGGGGCGGGAGGAGTCCCTACGAGCAGTACTTC,CASRGGRSPYEQYF
TRBJ2-7,NA,TRBV19,NA,TGTGCCAGTAGTATCGAGCGGGTCCCCTACGAGCAGTACTTC,CASSIERVPYEQYF
TRBJ1-1,TRBD1,TRBV7-9,NA,TGTGCCAGCAGCCCACAGGGGGCCGGGGGTGAAGCTTTCTTT,CASSPQGAGGEAFF
TRBJ2-7,TRBD1,TRBV24-1,once,TGTGCCACCAGTGATCCGAGACAGGGGTACGAGCAGTACTTC,CATSDPRQGYEQYF
TRBJ1-5,TRBD1,TRBV19,NA,TGTGCCAGTAGTCAGGGGGCGGGTTGGACTATTCAGCCCCAGCATTTT,CASSQGAGWTIQPQHF
TRBJ2-7,TRBD1,TRBV11-2,NA,TGTGCCAGCAGCACGATCCCGGGACAGGGTGGGGGAAGCTCCTACGAGCAGTACTTC,CASSTIPGQGGGSSYEQYF
TRBJ1-2,TRBD1,TRBV2,NA,TGTGCCAGCAGCCAGGGACAGCTCTATGGCTACACCTTC,CASSQGQLYGYTF
TRBJ2-2,NA,TRBV9,few,TGTGCCAGCAGCGGGTCCATACAATCCGGGGAGCTGTTTTTT,CASSGSIQSGELFF
TRBJ1-1,TRBD1,TRBV7-9,NA,TGTGCCAGCAGCTTAGGGGGGACAGGAAGAGGGAACACTGAAGCTTTCTTT,CASSLGGTGRGNTEAFF
TRBJ2-2,NA,TRBV19,NA,TGTGCCAGTAGTATAAGACACCCCAGAACGAACACCGGGGAGCTGTTTTTT,CASSIRHPRTNTGELFF
TRBJ1-5,NA,TRBV3-1/TRBV3-2,NA,TGTGCCAGCAGCCAAGACGGGAATTCCAATCAGCCCCAGCATTTT,CASSQDGNSNQPQHF
TRBJ2-7,TRBD1,TRBV6-5,NA,TGTGCCAGCAGTAAACAGGGGGGAAGGCAGTACTTC,CASSKQGGRQYF
TRBJ2-2,TRBD2,TRBV3-1/TRBV3-2,NA,TGTGCCAGCAGCCAAGGGATAGCGGGAGTTGGCGGGGAGCTGTTTTTT,CASSQGIAGVGGELFF
TRBJ2-7,TRBD2,TRBV27,NA,TGTGCCAGCGGACTAGCGGGTCTATCCCCCTACGAGCAGTACTTC,CASGLAGLSPYEQYF
TRBJ1-2,NA,TRBV30,once,TGTGCCTGGAGAGCGGGGACACGCTATGGCTACACCTTC,CAWRAGTRYGYTF
TRBJ2-1,TRBD2,TRBV5-1,NA,TGCGCCAGCAGCCCCGGGACTAGCGGGAGCAATGAGCAGTTCTTC,CASSPGTSGSNEQFF
TRBJ1-1,NA,TRBV19,NA,TGTGCCAGTAGTACTAGACAGTTGAACACTGAAGCTTTCTTT,CASSTRQLNTEAFF
TRBJ1-2,NA,TRBV28,NA,TGTGCCAGCAGTTTGCGGGGGCTCGGAGGCTACACCTTC,CASSLRGLGGYTF
TRBJ1-5,NA,TRBV6-5,few,TGTGCCAGCAGCCCCTCCGACAGAAATCAGCCCCAGCATTTT,CASSPSDRNQPQHF
TRBJ2-2,NA,TRBV28,NA,TGTGCCAGCAGCCCGGGGGGCCCGAACACCGGGGAGCTGTTTTTT,CASSPGGPNTGELFF
TRBJ2-2,TRBD1,TRBV18,NA,TGTGCCAGCTCACCCCGGGACAGGGCAACAGACACCGGGGAGCTGTTTTTT,CASSPRDRATDTGELFF
TRBJ2-1,NA,TRBV6-2/TRBV6-3,once,TGTGCCAGCAGTTACTACAGTTACAATGAGCAGTTCTTC,CASSYYSYNEQFF
TRBJ2-7,NA,TRBV11-2,NA,TGTGCCAGCAGCTTAGGGCAGATCTCCTACGAGCAGTACTTC,CASSLGQISYEQYF
TRBJ1-4,TRBD1,TRBV18,NA,TGTGCCAGCTCTCCACGACAGGGTAAAGAAAAACTGTTTTTT,CASSPRQGKEKLFF
TRBJ2-3,TRBD2,TRBV24-1,NA,TGTGCCACCAGTGATTTGCGGGGAGGGGCAGATACGCAGTATTTT,CATSDLRGGADTQYF
TRBJ2-5,NA,TRBV29-1,NA,TGCAGCGTTTATGGACAGAGCGAGACCCAGTACTTC,CSVYGQSETQYF
TRBJ2-1,TRBD2,TRBV18,NA,TGTGCCAGCTCACCAACTAGCGTAGACAATGAGCAGTTCTTC,CASSPTSVDNEQFF
TRBJ2-5,TRBD1,TRBV19,NA,TGTGCCAGTAGTAGAATGACAGGGTCTCTTGCGACCCAGTACTTC,CASSRMTGSLATQYF
TRBJ1-1,TRBD1,TRBV5-6,NA,TGTGCCAGCAGTCCCGGGACAGGGCTCACTGAAGCTTTCTTT,CASSPGTGLTEAFF
TRBJ2-1,NA,TRBV29-1,NA,TGCAGCGTATCCCCCCAGGGGTCCTACAATGAGCAGTTCTTC,CSVSPQGSYNEQFF
TRBJ2-1,NA,TRBV2,NA,TGTGCCAGCAGTGAAGCCTGGGCAAGTCACAATGAGCAGTTCTTC,CASSEAWASHNEQFF
TRBJ2-7,NA,TRBV12-3/TRBV12-4,NA,TGTGCCAGCAGTCCCCCGGGGACCTACGAGCAGTACTTC,CASSPPGTYEQYF
TRBJ1-5,NA,TRBV7-2,NA,TGTGCCAGCAGCTTGGGGCCGGGCCAGGGGAATCAGCCCCAGCATTTT,CASSLGPGQGNQPQHF
TRBJ1-5,NA,TRBV7-3,NA,TGTGCCAGCGGCGACGGGGGGAACCAGCCCCAGCATTTT,CASGDGGNQPQHF
TRBJ2-3,NA,TRBV30,NA,TGTGCCTGGAGTGTGAGGAGCACAGATACGCAGTATTTT,CAWSVRSTDTQYF
TRBJ2-1,NA,TRBV15,NA,TGTGCCACCAGCAGAGACTACCTACGCAATGAGCAGTTCTTC,CATSRDYLRNEQFF
TRBJ1-1,NA,TRBV30,NA,TGTGCCTGGAGTACCGGACGGGATCGGGGGACTGAAGCTTTCTTT,CAWSTGRDRGTEAFF
TRBJ2-7,NA,TRBV3-1/TRBV3-2,NA,TGTGCCAGCAGCAGGACTCCCTACGAGCAGTACTTC,CASSRTPYEQYF
TRBJ2-5,NA,TRBV5-1,NA,TGCGCCAGCAGCCCCCGCTCCGACAGAATTTGGGAGACCCAGTACTTC,CASSPRSDRIWETQYF
TRBJ1-2,NA,TRBV19,NA,TGTGCCAGTAGTACGACACCTACTTCTACTGGCTACACCTTC,CASSTTPTSTGYTF
TRBJ2-7,TRBD2,TRBV4-1,NA,TGCGCCAGCAGCCGCCTGGGACTAGCGGGATCCCCCACTTCCGAGCAGTACTTC,CASSRLGLAGSPTSEQYF
TRBJ1-4,NA,TRBV2,NA,TGTGCCAGCTCCTCTTCCGAACAAGAAAAACTGTTTTTT,CASSSSEQEKLFF
TRBJ1-2,TRBD1,TRBV18,NA,TGTGCCAGCTCGTCTACAGGGGGCTTCGCTTTGCACACCTTC,CASSSTGGFALHTF
TRBJ1-1,TRBD1,TRBV10-2,NA,TGCGCCAGCAAGGTAACAGGGGGCACTGAAGCTTTCTTT,CASKVTGGTEAFF
TRBJ1-1,TRBD1,TRBV25-1,many,TGTGCCAGCATTCGGACAGGGCAGAACACTGAAGCTTTCTTT,CASIRTGQNTEAFF
TRBJ2-7,TRBD1,TRBV5-1,NA,TGCGCCAGCAGCTTGGACAGGGGGCCTTACGAGCAGTACTTC,CASSLDRGPYEQYF
TRBJ1-1,TRBD1,TRBV28,NA,TGTGCCAGCGGCCGGGACAGGGTCACTGAAGCTTTCTTT,CASGRDRVTEAFF
TRBJ2-1,TRBD1,TRBV5-1,NA,TGCGCCAGCAGCTTGGGGTCAGGGGGAAATGAGCAGTTCTTC,CASSLGSGGNEQFF
TRBJ2-1,NA,TRBV7-2,NA,TGTGCCAGCAGCCCCTCTCCTACCGGCTACAATGAGCAGTTCTTC,CASSPSPTGYNEQFF
TRBJ1-6,NA,TRBV21-1,NA,TGTGCCAGCAGCAAGGGCTACAGGGCGAGCTCCTATAATTCACCCCTCCACTTT,CASSKGYRASSYNSPLHF
TRBJ2-1,NA,TRBV18,NA,TGTGCCAGCTCACCACAGTCGAACGGGAATGAGCAGTTCTTC,CASSPQSNGNEQFF
TRBJ2-5,TRBD2,TRBV5-4,NA,TGTGCCAGCAGTTTAACGGGAGGCGAGACCCAGTACTTC,CASSLTGGETQYF
TRBJ2-3,TRBD2,TRBV5-4,NA,TGTGCCAGCAGCCGTGCCGGGACTAGCGTGAAAGATACGCAGTATTTT,CASSRAGTSVKDTQYF
TRBJ1-1,NA,TRBV11-2,NA,TGTGCCAGCAGCTCCGGGAATGGTGAAGCTTTCTTT,CASSSGNGEAFF
TRBJ2-1,TRBD1,TRBV7-9,once,TGTGCCAGCAGCTCGGGTGACAGGGGCCTAAGGGAGCAGTTCTTC,CASSSGDRGLREQFF